What follows are 21 T cell receptor beta chains derived from one specimen sequenced in a study of shared clonotypes between healthy human individuals. CD45RO-negative cells were positively selected for CCR7, leaving out terminally differentiated effector memory CD45RA+ cells. TCRdb's table, derived via immunoSEQ multiplex PCR, lists solely in-frame clones and lacks some. The data show roughly 570,000 clones, with 95% to 98% seen just once and 0.3% to 0.35% held by the top ten. The sequencing input was naive CD8+ T cells sorted from blood. These receptors came from a man aged 30 to 39 in good health.

This clone appeared a single time. This sequence joins TRBV5-1 and TRBJ2-1; TRBD2 might be the D (5 bases). Trimming removed 0 bases at V and 8 bases at J, with 15 bases between. The germline V gene has CDR1 SGHRS and CDR2 YFSETQ. This CDR3 region has 15 residues. CDR3 bases: TGCGCCAGCAGCTTGGTTTCCCCGGGTAGCGATGAGCAGTTCTTC. Its translation: CASSLVSPGSDEQFF.

The chain couples TRBV21-1 to TRBJ2-7; the D segment call TRBD1 is taken from the table without a DNA check. TRBV21-1 has pseudogene status. CDR3 length: 14 residues. CDR3 sequence (DNA): TGTGCCAGCAGCGGGCTTCTCTTTTCCTACGAGCAGTACTTC. Protein product: CASSGLLFSYEQYF.

The chain links TRBV4-3 to TRBJ2-2, with 10 bases identical to TRBD2. The V and J ends lost 0 bases and 7 bases, in that order; junction bases with no gene match: 11. The length of the CDR3 is 18 residues. Germline V gene sequence: CDR1 LGHNA, CDR2 YSLEER. CDR3 region: CASSQDQLAGTGGGELFF. The CDR3, as DNA: TGCGCCAGCAGCCAAGATCAACTAGCGGGGACTGGAGGCGGGGAGCTGTTTTTT.

The chain links TRBV4-1 to TRBJ1-2; D unclear. CDR1 and CDR2 (germline): MGHRA, YSYEKL. Trimming shortened V by 0 bases and J by 4 bases, and 15 bases separated the two germline ends. CDR3 length equals 16 residues. The CDR3 nucleotides read TGCGCCAGCAGCCAAGAACCAGGCACCATGAGCTATGGCTACACCTTC. This sequence encodes CASSQEPGTMSYGYTF.

CDR3 sequence (DNA): TGTGCCAGCAGCGTAGGTCATCGGGAGGGTCCAGATACGCAGTATTTT. This gives the protein CASSVGHREGPDTQYF. The chain carries TRBV9 and TRBJ2-3, with TRBD2 identical over 8 bases. Germline trimming cut 0 bases from V and 4 bases from J; bases unmatched to any gene: 7. Germline V CDR1 and CDR2: SGDLS, YYNGEE. The CDR3 consists of 16 residues.

The chain links TRBV29-1 to TRBJ2-7; D is perhaps TRBD1 or TRBD2 (5 bases each). Trimming left V 8 bases short and J 2 bases short, with 19 bases between. This CDR3 is built from 14 residues. Germline CDR1 is SQVTM and CDR2 is ANQGSEA. CDR3 residues: CSTISGRGTYEQYF. CDR3 nucleotides: TGCAGCACAATCAGCGGAAGGGGTACCTACGAGCAGTACTTC.

The chain carries TRBV27 and TRBJ2-7, with D perhaps matching TRBD1 (5 bases). The CDR3 is made up of 12 amino acids. CDR1 MNHEY and CDR2 SMNVEV come from the germline V gene (reference sequence). Trimming took 7 bases from V and 6 from J, leaving 13 bases between them. The chain's CDR3 is CASKGRASEQYF. In DNA form, the CDR3 reads TGTGCCAGCAAAGGCAGGGCGTCCGAGCAGTACTTC.

The rearrangement links TRBV13 to TRBJ1-2; unclear D gene. There are 15 residues in the CDR3. Trimming stripped 5 bases from V and 2 bases from J, with 15 bases between. Germline V gene data show CDR1 as PRHDT and CDR2 as FYEKMQ (reference sequence). The CDR3 DNA follows: TGTGCCAGCAGCCACGGCTCGGGTACCAACTATGGCTACACCTTC. It is translated as CASSHGSGTNYGYTF. The full variable domain, rest sourced from reference TRBV13 and TRBJ1-2, is AAGVIQSPRHLIKEKRETATLKCYPIPRHDTVYWYQQGPGQDPQFLISFYEKMQSDKGSIPDRFSAQQFSDYHSELNMSSLELGDSALYFCASSHGSGTNYGYTFGSGTRLTVV.

The genes are TRBV12-5 and TRBJ2-3, with 11 bases that match TRBD2. CDR1 and CDR2 (germline): LGHNT, FRNRAP. The CDR3 spans 16 residues. V lost 1 base, J lost 7 bases, and 7 bases stayed unmatched. CDR3 sequence: CASGLAVAGGPYTQYF. CDR3 nucleotides: TGTGCTAGTGGTTTGGCCGTAGCGGGAGGGCCGTATACGCAGTATTTT. Full variable domain (rest looked up from reference TRBV12-5 and TRBJ2-3): DARVTQTPRHKVTEMGQEVTMRCQPILGHNTVFWYRQTMMQGLELLAYFRNRAPLDDSGMPKDRFSAEMPDATLATLKIQPSEPRDSAVYFCASGLAVAGGPYTQYFGPGTRLTVL.

The chain has TRBV18 and TRBJ2-1; no clear D gene. V lost 2 bases and J lost 5, with 7 bases in between. Germline lookup yields CDR1 KGHSH and CDR2 LQKENI. This CDR3 contains 13 residues. The CDR3, as DNA: TGTGCCAGCTCACCATTGGGTAACAATGAGCAGTTCTTC. Translated: CASSPLGNNEQFF.

The CDR3: CSVPGPAEETQYF. The CDR3 coding sequence is TGCAGCGTTCCGGGACCAGCGGAGGAGACCCAGTACTTC. The V and J genes are TRBV29-1 and TRBJ2-5; D possibly uses TRBD1 or TRBD2 (5 bases each). This CDR3 comprises 13 residues. V was pared by 5 bases and J by 5 bases, with 15 bases between. Germline V CDR1 and CDR2: SQVTM, ANQGSEA.

The chain joins TRBV7-6 to TRBJ2-1; 7 positions match TRBD2. Losses at the gene ends were 5 bases for V and 4 bases for J; bases not matched to a gene: 5. Looked up from germline, CDR1 is SGHVS and CDR2 is FNYEAQ. This CDR3 has 14 amino acids. CDR3 nucleotides: TGTGCCAGCAGCCGCGGGAGTGAATACAATGAGCAGTTCTTC. It specifies CASSRGSEYNEQFF.

A note on this clone: Distinct nucleotide sequences in the sample also encode this CDR3. The chain links TRBV6-5 to TRBJ2-7; 8 bases align to TRBD1. This CDR3 is built from 14 residues. The V gene's germline CDR1 is MNHEY and CDR2 SVGAGI. The J segment lost 5 bases and the V segment lost 0 bases, leaving 3 bases of the junction unmatched. The CDR3 loop is CASSYSGTGDEQYF. The CDR3 coding sequence is TGTGCCAGCAGTTACTCAGGGACAGGAGACGAGCAGTACTTC.

The chain combines TRBV5-1 with TRBJ1-4; TRBD1 agrees at 10 bases. With V trimmed by 4 bases and J by 7 bases, 7 bases remained unmatched. In germline, CDR1 is SGHRS, CDR2 YFSETQ. CDR3 length: 15 residues. The CDR3 loop reads CASSPGQGVGEKLFF. The CDR3 DNA reads TGCGCCAGCAGCCCTGGACAGGGGGTTGGTGAAAAACTGTTTTTT.

V is TRBV9 and J is TRBJ1-1, with D perhaps TRBD1 (5 bases). Per germline, CDR1 SGDLS and CDR2 YYNGEE. The V end lost 0 bases, the J end lost 6 bases, and 12 bases lay between the germline ends. CDR3 length: 14 residues. The CDR3 region has the DNA TGTGCCAGCAGCGTAGTAACACAGGTCGCTGAAGCTTTCTTT. It translates to CASSVVTQVAEAFF.

The chain is built from TRBV9 and TRBJ2-7; D may be TRBD2 (6 bases). The CDR3 extends over 14 amino acids. Trimming left V 0 bases short and J 0 bases short, with 7 bases between. Germline CDR1 reads SGDLS; CDR2 reads YYNGEE. The CDR3 loop reads CASSVGDFSYEQYF. The CDR3 DNA follows: TGTGCCAGCAGCGTAGGGGACTTCTCCTACGAGCAGTACTTC. Supplemented by reference TRBV9 and TRBJ2-7, the full variable domain reads DSGVTQTPKHLITATGQRVTLRCSPRSGDLSVYWYQQSLDQGLQFLIQYYNGEERAKGNILERFSAQQFPDLHSELNLSSLELGDSALYFCASSVGDFSYEQYFGPGTRLTVT.

The chain links TRBV27 to TRBJ2-5; D may correspond to TRBD1 or TRBD2 (5 bases each). Germline V CDR1 and CDR2: MNHEY, SMNVEV (reference sequence). The CDR3 covers 13 residues. V was clipped by 3 bases and J by 6 bases, with 11 bases between them. This CDR3 is CASSFSGTKTQYF. CDR3 bases: TGTGCCAGCAGTTTTTCAGGGACGAAGACCCAGTACTTC.

This clone turned up a few times. The same CDR3 also results from other DNA sequences found in this sample. The J gene is TRBJ2-7, the V gene TRBV10-1; D is ambiguous. There are 11 residues in the CDR3. Trimming removed 3 bases from V and 3 bases from J, with 3 bases in between. Germline assignment: CDR1 WNHNN and CDR2 SYGVQD (reference sequence). CDR3 sequence reads: CASSDGYEQYF. CDR3 bases: TGCGCCAGCAGTGACGGCTACGAGCAGTACTTC.

The chain carries TRBV30 and TRBJ1-1; tentative D call: TRBD1 (6 bases). Trimming pared 2 bases from V and 0 bases from J, leaving 13 bases between. The CDR3 covers 15 residues. CDR1 is GTSNPN and CDR2 is SVGIG in the germline V gene (reference sequence). The CDR3 nucleotides read TGTGCCTGGAGTATTGGACAGAACCTGAACACTGAAGCTTTCTTT. Protein sequence: CAWSIGQNLNTEAFF.

The CDR3 region has the DNA TGTGCCAGCACCCTGCTTGTAAGTCGACAAGAGACCCAGTACTTC. Protein product: CASTLLVSRQETQYF. V gene TRBV7-9 combines with J gene TRBJ2-5; no reliable D call. The germline V gene has CDR1 SEHNR and CDR2 FQNEAQ (reference sequence). The V end was cut by 7 bases, the J end by 2 bases, with 17 bases between. This CDR3 is built from 15 residues.

The V gene is TRBV27, the J gene TRBJ2-7, with a tentative D call TRBD1 (6 bases). CDR3 length: 15 amino acids. The germline V and J ends were trimmed by 6 bases and 0 bases, with 15 bases remaining between them. Germline V gene sequence: CDR1 MNHEY, CDR2 SMNVEV (reference sequence). CDR3 in DNA: TGTGCCAGCAGACATTGGACAGAGAACTCCTACGAGCAGTACTTC. Amino acid sequence: CASRHWTENSYEQYF.